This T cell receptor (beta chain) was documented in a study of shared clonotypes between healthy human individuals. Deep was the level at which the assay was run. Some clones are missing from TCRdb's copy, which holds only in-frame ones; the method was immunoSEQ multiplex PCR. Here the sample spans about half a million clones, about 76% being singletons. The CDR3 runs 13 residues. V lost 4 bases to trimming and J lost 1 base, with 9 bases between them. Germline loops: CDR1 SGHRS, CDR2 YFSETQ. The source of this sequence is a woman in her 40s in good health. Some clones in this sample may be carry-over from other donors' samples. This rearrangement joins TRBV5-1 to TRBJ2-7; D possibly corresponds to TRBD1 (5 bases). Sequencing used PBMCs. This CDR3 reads CASSETDSYEQYF. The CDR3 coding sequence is TGCGCCAGCAGCGAGACAGATTCCTACGAGCAGTACTTC. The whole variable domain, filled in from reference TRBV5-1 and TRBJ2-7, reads KAGVTQTPRYLIKTRGQQVTLSCSPISGHRSVSWYQQTPGQGLQFLFEYFSETQRNKGNFPGRFSGRQFSNSRSEMNVSTLELGDSALYLCASSETDSYEQYFGPGTRLTVT.